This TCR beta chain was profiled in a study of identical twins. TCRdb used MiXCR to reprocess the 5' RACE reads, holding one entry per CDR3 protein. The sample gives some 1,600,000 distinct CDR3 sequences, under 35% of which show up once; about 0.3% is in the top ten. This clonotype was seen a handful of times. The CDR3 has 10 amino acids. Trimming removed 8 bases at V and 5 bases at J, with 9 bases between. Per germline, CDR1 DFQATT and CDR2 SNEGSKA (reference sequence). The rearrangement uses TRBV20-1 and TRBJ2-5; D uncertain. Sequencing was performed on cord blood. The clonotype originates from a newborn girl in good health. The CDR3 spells CSQRSETQYF. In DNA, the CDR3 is TGCAGTCAACGGTCGGAGACCCAGTACTTC.